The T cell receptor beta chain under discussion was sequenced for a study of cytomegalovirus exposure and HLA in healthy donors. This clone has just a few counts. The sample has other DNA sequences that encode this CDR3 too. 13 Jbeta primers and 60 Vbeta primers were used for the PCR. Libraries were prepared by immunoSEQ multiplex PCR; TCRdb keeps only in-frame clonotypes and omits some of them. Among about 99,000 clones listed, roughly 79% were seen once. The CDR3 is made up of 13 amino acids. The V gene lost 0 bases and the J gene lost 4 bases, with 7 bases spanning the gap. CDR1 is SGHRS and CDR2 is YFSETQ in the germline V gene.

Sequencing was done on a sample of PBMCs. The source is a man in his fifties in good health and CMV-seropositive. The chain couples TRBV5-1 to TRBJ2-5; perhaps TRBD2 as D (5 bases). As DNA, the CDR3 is TGCGCCAGCAGCTTGGGAGGAGGAGAGACCCAGTACTTC. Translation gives CASSLGGGETQYF.